This is a list of T cell receptor beta chains from one sample in a study of blood T cell repertoires in COVID-19. Data came from immunoSEQ multiplex PCR; TCRdb stores just in-frame clones and leaves some out. The data hold 70,000 to 95,000 clones, with 86% observed a single time. Source material: peripheral blood. These receptors were taken from a human donor in a cohort sampled during active COVID-19. CDR3s include the opening cysteine and the closing phenylalanine or tryptophan. D genes are given only for firm matches. Size values are once, few and many counts, or a class for expanded clones, and some rows have none.

V gene: TRBV6-5
clone size: few
J gene: TRBJ2-7
D gene: TRBD1
CDR3 protein: CASKRGQGSYEQYF
CDR3 DNA: TGTGCCAGCAAAAGGGGACAGGGGTCCTACGAGCAGTACTTC

V gene: TRBV4-3
clone size: NA
J gene: TRBJ2-1
D gene: TRBD2
CDR3 protein: CASSQDRAGDYEQFF
CDR3 DNA: TGCGCCAGCAGCCAAGACAGGGCGGGGGATTATGAGCAGTTCTTC

V gene: TRBV11-3
clone size: NA
J gene: TRBJ2-1
D gene: TRBD2
CDR3 protein: CASSQGLAAYNEQFF
CDR3 DNA: TGTGCCAGCAGCCAGGGACTAGCGGCCTACAATGAGCAGTTCTTC

V gene: TRBV19
clone size: NA
J gene: TRBJ1-1
D gene: NA
CDR3 protein: CASSARGLNTEAFF
CDR3 DNA: TGTGCCAGTAGTGCTAGGGGGTTGAACACTGAAGCTTTCTTT

V gene: TRBV6-1
clone size: NA
J gene: TRBJ1-5
D gene: NA
CDR3 protein: CASSEKGQSNQPQHF
CDR3 DNA: TGTGCCAGCAGTGAAAAGGGGCAGAGCAATCAGCCCCAGCATTTT

V gene: TRBV7-8
clone size: NA
J gene: TRBJ2-7
D gene: NA
CDR3 protein: CASSWSSSYEQYF
CDR3 DNA: TGTGCCAGCAGCTGGAGCAGCTCCTACGAGCAGTACTTC

V gene: TRBV6-4
clone size: once
J gene: TRBJ2-3
D gene: NA
CDR3 protein: CASSLDSTDTQYF
CDR3 DNA: TGTGCCAGCAGCTTAGATAGCACAGATACGCAGTATTTT

V gene: TRBV7-8
clone size: NA
J gene: TRBJ2-7
D gene: TRBD1
CDR3 protein: CASSPPRLGQGFSSEQYF
CDR3 DNA: TGTGCCAGCAGCCCCCCCCGACTTGGACAGGGGTTTTCTAGCGAGCAGTACTTC

V gene: TRBV19
clone size: NA
J gene: TRBJ2-4
D gene: NA
CDR3 protein: CASSFGSIQYF
CDR3 DNA: TGTGCCAGTAGTTTCGGGAGCATTCAGTACTTC

V gene: TRBV6-5
clone size: NA
J gene: TRBJ2-7
D gene: TRBD1
CDR3 protein: CASRQGQGASYEQYF
CDR3 DNA: TGTGCCAGCAGACAGGGACAGGGAGCCTCCTACGAGCAGTACTTC

V gene: TRBV4-1
clone size: NA
J gene: TRBJ1-4
D gene: NA
CDR3 protein: CASSQVPYEKLFF
CDR3 DNA: TGCGCCAGCAGCCAAGTACCCTACGAAAAACTGTTTTTT

V gene: TRBV5-1
clone size: few
J gene: TRBJ2-1
D gene: NA
CDR3 protein: CASSLDQGHEQFF
CDR3 DNA: TGCGCCAGCAGCTTAGACCAGGGCCATGAGCAGTTCTTC

V gene: TRBV21-1
clone size: NA
J gene: TRBJ1-1
D gene: NA
CDR3 protein: CASSKEDRGGTEAFF
CDR3 DNA: TGTGCCAGCAGCAAAGAAGACAGGGGGGGGACTGAAGCTTTCTTT

V gene: TRBV4-3
clone size: NA
J gene: TRBJ2-1
D gene: NA
CDR3 protein: CASSQLVPSSYNEQFF
CDR3 DNA: TGCGCCAGCAGCCAACTTGTCCCTAGCTCCTACAATGAGCAGTTCTTC

V gene: TRBV2
clone size: NA
J gene: TRBJ1-2
D gene: NA
CDR3 protein: CASSEARQGSGYTF
CDR3 DNA: TGTGCCAGCAGTGAAGCGCGGCAGGGCAGTGGCTACACCTTC

V gene: TRBV5-1
clone size: NA
J gene: TRBJ2-3
D gene: TRBD2
CDR3 protein: CASSWGTSGGVDTQYF
CDR3 DNA: TGCGCCAGCAGCTGGGGGACTAGCGGGGGCGTAGATACGCAGTATTTT

V gene: TRBV5-5
clone size: NA
J gene: TRBJ2-6
D gene: TRBD2
CDR3 protein: CASSLGPSGGSGANVLTF
CDR3 DNA: TGTGCCAGCAGCTTGGGGCCTAGCGGGGGAAGTGGGGCCAACGTCCTGACTTTC

V gene: TRBV4-1
clone size: NA
J gene: TRBJ2-4
D gene: TRBD2
CDR3 protein: CASSQGDSGGLNIQYF
CDR3 DNA: TGCGCCAGCAGCCAAGGGGATAGCGGGGGCTTAAACATTCAGTACTTC